This record covers a single T cell receptor (beta chain). Its cognate antigen is unknown. This entry belongs to a study of T cell repertoires in cytomegalovirus infection. The wider study: From public TCR beta signatures came an indication of both CMV infection and matching HLA type. Study results and limitations: The ex vivo response was dominated by HLA-C-restricted CMV-specific TCR beta clonotypes. Cumulative frequency (of public TCR beta family members) identified carriers of CMV plus the relevant HLA.

V was pared by 6 bases and J by 5 bases, with 10 bases between. The CDR3 has 12 amino acids. TCRdb analysed the reads with MiXCR anew, one entry per CDR3 protein. Found here are approximately 200,000 distinct CDR3 sequences, roughly 30% of them singletons; the top ten hold approximately 30%. Specimen: PBMCs. This TCR was recovered from a human donor in good health (CMV status not recorded). Some clones in this sample may be carry-over from other donors' samples. The rearrangement links TRBV12-3 or TRBV12-4 to TRBJ2-5; D is unresolved. CDR3 loop: CASRKREETQYF. The CDR3 DNA follows: TGTGCCAGCAGGAAGAGAGAGGAGACCCAGTACTTC.